The text below deals with one TCR beta chain. The patients, who ranged from 18 to 65 in age, presented with newly diagnosed hyperthyroidism lasting under 2 months. Uncontrolled infection, other autoimmune disease, pregnancy or lactation disqualified patients from enrolment. The blood was taken when hyperthyroidism was first diagnosed, before any ophthalmopathy symptoms showed up. Roughly 9.1 ml of fresh peripheral blood supplied the PBMCs. Using RNA transcripts as the source, TCR beta CDR3 regions were amplified. TCR CDR3 underwent first-round RT-PCR with the HTBI primer set. TCRdb reprocessed the multiplex PCR reads with MiXCR, giving one entry per CDR3 protein. This table has around 400,000 distinct CDR3 sequences, approximately 14% appearing once. The data are from a study of T cells in Graves' hyperthyroidism and ophthalmopathy. The sample consisted of blood. The receptor comes from a woman under 30 with Graves' hyperthyroidism that later progressed to Graves' ophthalmopathy.

The CDR3 is CASSQGGRGLYNEQFF. CDR3 coding DNA: TGTGCCAGCAGCCAAGGGGGTCGGGGGCTTTACAATGAGCAGTTCTTC. The chain uses TRBV14 and TRBJ2-1; perhaps D is TRBD1 or TRBD2 (6 bases each). Trimming took 1 base from V and 4 from J, leaving 14 bases between them. The CDR3 runs 16 residues. From germline, CDR1 is SGHDN and CDR2 FVKESK. Full variable domain (rest looked up from reference TRBV14 and TRBJ2-1): EAGVTQFPSHSVIEKGQTVTLRCDPISGHDNLYWYRRVMGKEIKFLLHFVKESKQDESGMPNNRFLAERTGGTYSTLKVQPAELEDSGVYFCASSQGGRGLYNEQFFGPGTRLTVL.